This T cell receptor (beta chain) was captured by sequencing in a study of OX40 agonist ivuxolimab in advanced cancers. Across the whole study: Administration of intravenous ivuxolimab to patients occurred every 2 weeks at 0.01 to 10 mg/kg.

The data were produced by immunoSEQ multiplex PCR, yet TCRdb's version contains in-frame clones alone and is incomplete. The top ten clones hold approximately 0.72% of a sample with approximately 76,000 clones, roughly 86% of them seen once. Losses at the gene ends were 10 bases for V and 5 bases for J; bases not matched to a gene: 10. The CDR3 contains 15 residues. From germline, CDR1 is LNHDA and CDR2 SQIVND (reference sequence). Study-wide results and limits: CD8+ T cells (on average) carried more expanded clones than CD4+ T cells. Clonal expansion by week 6 occurred in CD4+ and CD8+ blood T cells (at 0.1 to 3.0 mg/kg).

A note on this clone: No antigen is known for it.

The receptor's source is an adult with an advanced solid tumor such as melanoma, head and neck, liver or kidney cancer. The rearrangement uses TRBV19 and TRBJ1-3; 11 bases match TRBD1. The material was CD4+ or CD8+ T cells sorted from blood, obtained in a trial of the OX40 agonist ivuxolimab. The CDR3 DNA reads TGTGCCACCTTACCCCGGACAGGGGGCCGAAACACCATATATTTT. It translates to CATLPRTGGRNTIYF.